This T cell receptor beta chain was captured by sequencing in a study of CD8 T cells in Susac syndrome. Broader study findings: Clonal expansion involving Susac CD8+ cells peaked in TEMRA cells and active patients.

The trim removed 8 bases at V and 2 bases at J, leaving 4 bases unmatched. Per germline, CDR1 WSHSY and CDR2 SAAADI. The length of the CDR3 is 13 residues. An input of 0.5 to 1 ug of RNA was subjected to reverse transcription using random hexamers. Each CDR3 protein gets one entry after TCRdb re-called the immunoSEQ multiplex PCR reads with MiXCR. The table lists about 53,000 distinct CDR3 sequences, roughly 94% of them singletons. Regarding this clonotype: Its specificity is not known.

In Susac syndrome patients, recently defined diagnostic criteria for definite or probable disease were met. TEMRA cells were FACS-enriched, with CD8+ and CD4+ T cells isolated negatively. Material: CD8+ T cells from PBMCs. The TCR was taken from a human donor with Susac syndrome. The rearrangement links TRBV10-2 to TRBJ2-3, with TRBD2 identical over 7 bases. For the CDR3, the DNA is TGCGCCAGCGGGGGAGGGGCCACAGATACGCAGTATTTT. Residues: CASGGGATDTQYF.